The 26 T cell receptor beta chains below all came from one sample that was sequenced in a study of beta chain features in type 1 diabetes. The authors reverse transcribed all of the isolated RNA, so sequencing captured expressed TCRB transcripts. Only in-frame clones appear in the TCRdb table, and some are missing; sequencing was by immunoSEQ multiplex PCR. This sample has about 180,000 clones; 13% occur once, and the top ten carry 0.62%. What was sequenced was central memory CD4+ T cells from blood. These receptors were taken from a woman aged 18-29 years in good health.

J is TRBJ2-1 and V is TRBV7-9; 9 bases fit TRBD2. J lost 6 bases, V lost 5 bases, and 5 bases had no gene match. The germline V gene encodes CDR1 SEHNR and CDR2 FQNEAQ (reference sequence). The CDR3 contains 14 residues. The CDR3 spells CASSPGTSLNEQFF. The CDR3 nucleotides are TGTGCCAGCAGCCCCGGGACTAGCCTCAATGAGCAGTTCTTC.

In its sample, this clone was seen a few times. The gene calls are TRBV2 and TRBJ2-2; maybe TRBD2 (5 bases). CDR3 length: 16 amino acids. V lost 2 bases, J lost 12 bases, and 22 bases lay in between. The germline CDR1 and CDR2 sequences are SNHLY and FYNNEI. This CDR3 reads CASSEPRSGGSYKLFF. CDR3 DNA: TGTGCCAGCAGTGAACCTCGTTCTGGCGGGTCTTATAAGCTGTTTTTT. Drawing the rest from reference TRBV2 and TRBJ2-2, the complete variable domain is EPEVTQTPSHQVTQMGQEVILRCVPISNHLYFYWYRQILGQKVEFLVSFYNNEISEKSEIFDDQFSVERPDGSNFTLKIRSTKLEDSAMYFCASSEPRSGGSYKLFFGEGSRLTVL.

This clone was picked up a small number of times. The chain uses TRBV2 and TRBJ2-1; D possibly corresponds to TRBD2 (5 bases). Germline lookup yields CDR1 SNHLY and CDR2 FYNNEI. The CDR3 contains 13 residues. V was cut by 8 bases and J by 5 bases, with 13 bases left in between. CDR3 region: CASLLESHNEQFF. DNA for the CDR3: TGTGCCAGCCTACTAGAGTCCCACAATGAGCAGTTCTTC.

J is TRBJ2-3 and V is TRBV7-3; D gene ambiguous. The CDR3 runs 16 residues. The germline gives CDR1 SGHTA, CDR2 FQGTGA. Trimming left V 6 bases short and J 5 bases short, with 21 bases between. CDR3 in DNA: TGTGCCAGCAGTTCCCTTGGGCAAGCAGCCAAAGATACGCAGTATTTT. This codes for CASSSLGQAAKDTQYF.

The J gene is TRBJ2-3, the V gene TRBV29-1; 14 bases map to TRBD2. From germline, CDR1 is SQVTM and CDR2 ANQGSEA. The length of the CDR3 is 17 residues. V lost 6 bases to trimming and J lost 4 bases; unmatched junction nucleotides: 12. CDR3 residues: CSVAGLAGGWKADTQYF. The CDR3 region has the DNA TGCAGCGTCGCCGGACTAGCGGGAGGTTGGAAGGCAGATACGCAGTATTTT.

This clone occurred a few times. The J gene is TRBJ1-1, the V gene TRBV11-2, with D hard to call. Germline V gene data show CDR1 as SGHAT and CDR2 as FQNNGV. Trimming shortened V by 6 bases and J by 6 bases, and 17 bases separated the two germline ends. The length of the CDR3 is 14 residues. The DNA of the CDR3 is TGTGCCAGCAGAACCGGCCCAAGGAGGTCTGAAGCTTTCTTT. It translates to CASRTGPRRSEAFF.

A few counts support this clone. The chain links TRBV4-2 to TRBJ2-3; 10 bases match TRBD2. The CDR3 sequence is 18 residues long. CDR1 is LGHNA and CDR2 is YNFKEQ in the germline V gene. With 2 bases clipped from V and 6 bases from J, the junction kept 14 bases outside the gene matches. DNA of the CDR3: TGTGCCAGCAGCCAACTTCTTTCTAGCGGGAGAATGTCGGATACGCAGTATTTT. It translates to CASSQLLSSGRMSDTQYF.

This clone has only a few counts. V and J are TRBV11-2 and TRBJ2-4; D not certain. V shed 2 bases and J shed 0 bases, with 5 bases lying between them. Germline V gives CDR1 SGHAT, CDR2 FQNNGV. The CDR3 totals 14 residues. CDR3 in amino acids: CASSLILAKNIQYF. The CDR3 nucleotides read TGTGCCAGCAGCTTAATATTAGCCAAAAACATTCAGTACTTC. Complete variable domain (other parts from reference TRBV11-2 and TRBJ2-4): EAGVAQSPRYKIIEKRQSVAFWCNPISGHATLYWYQQILGQGPKLLIQFQNNGVVDDSQLPKDRFSAERLKGVDSTLKIQPAKLEDSAVYLCASSLILAKNIQYFGAGTRLSVL.

This clone was counted only a few times. The rearrangement links TRBV9 to TRBJ2-3; D remains unclear. Per the germline V gene, CDR1 is SGDLS and CDR2 is YYNGEE. Trimming took 1 base from V and 2 from J, leaving 11 bases between them. The CDR3 loop spans 15 amino acids. The CDR3 DNA follows: TGTGCCAGCAGCGTAAGTTGGAGAAACACAGATACGCAGTATTTT. Its protein is CASSVSWRNTDTQYF.

The V call is TRBV25-1, the J call TRBJ2-6; TRBD1 matches 8 bases. CDR1 and CDR2 from the germline V gene are MGHDK and SYGVNS. Losses at the gene ends were 7 bases for V and 1 base for J; bases not matched to a gene: 9. The length of the CDR3 is 17 residues. The CDR3 here is CASTYRGVDSGANVLTF. As DNA, the CDR3 is TGTGCCAGCACCTACAGGGGGGTTGATTCTGGGGCCAACGTCCTGACTTTC.

This clone has more than one count but fewer than ten. DNA for the CDR3: TGTGCCAGCAGTGATGAGAATAGCGGGCCCTCCTCCTACAATGAGCAGTTCTTC. This translates into CASSDENSGPSSYNEQFF. The V gene is TRBV25-1, the J gene TRBJ2-1, with TRBD2 identical over 7 bases. The germline CDR1 and CDR2 sequences are MGHDK and SYGVNS. With 3 bases clipped from V and 0 bases from J, the junction kept 11 bases outside the gene matches. This CDR3 has 18 residues.

The V and J genes are TRBV5-1 and TRBJ2-2; 8 bases align to TRBD1. Germline values: CDR1 SGHRS, CDR2 YFSETQ. The CDR3 has 15 residues. Trimming took 0 bases from V and 3 from J; bases not matched to a gene: 1. This CDR3 reads CASSLDRGYTGELFF. Written as DNA, the CDR3 is TGCGCCAGCAGCTTGGACAGGGGGTACACCGGGGAGCTGTTTTTT.

V gene TRBV7-9 combines with J gene TRBJ2-7; weak D call: TRBD2 (6 bases). CDR3 length: 13 amino acids. V was shortened by 5 bases and J by 3 bases, with 11 bases between the two germline ends. Germline values: CDR1 SEHNR, CDR2 FQNEAQ (reference sequence). The CDR3 bases are TGTGCCAGCAGCGGCCTAGCGAGCTACGAGCAGTACTTC. It encodes CASSGLASYEQYF.

V and J are TRBV7-9 and TRBJ2-1; a weak D match, TRBD1 (6 bases). Trimming removed 8 bases at V and 6 bases at J, with 14 bases between. This CDR3 comprises 13 residues. The V gene's germline CDR1 is SEHNR and CDR2 FQNEAQ (reference sequence). CDR3 nucleotide sequence: TGTGCCAGCGTGCAGGGGACCAGCAATGAGCAGTTCTTC. It yields the protein CASVQGTSNEQFF.

This chain uses TRBV5-1 with TRBJ1-3; TRBD1 matches at 7 bases. Germline loops: CDR1 SGHRS, CDR2 YFSETQ. The V and J ends lost 0 bases and 3 bases, in that order; junction bases with no gene match: 12. The CDR3 spans 18 residues. The CDR3 coding sequence is TGCGCCAGCAGCTTGGGATCGGGGGACAGAAGAAATGGAAACACCATATATTTT. Its protein is CASSLGSGDRRNGNTIYF.

This clone came up a few times. The chain is built from TRBV4-2 and TRBJ2-2; D is uncertain. V was shortened by 1 base and J by 1 base, with 4 bases between the two germline ends. The CDR3 runs 14 residues. CDR1 is LGHNA, CDR2 YNFKEQ, per germline. The CDR3 DNA reads as TGTGCCAGCAGCCAAGCAGGGAACACCGGGGAGCTGTTTTTT. Translated, it gives CASSQAGNTGELFF.

J is TRBJ2-1 and V is TRBV25-1; 9 bases fit TRBD2. This CDR3 is 14 amino acids long. Per the germline V gene, CDR1 is MGHDK and CDR2 is SYGVNS. V shed 7 bases and J 4 bases; nucleotides not matched to a gene: 5. The CDR3 region is CASTGTSRYNEQFF. CDR3 nucleotides: TGTGCCAGCACCGGGACTAGCCGATACAATGAGCAGTTCTTC. Full variable domain (rest looked up from reference TRBV25-1 and TRBJ2-1): EADIYQTPRYLVIGTGKKITLECSQTMGHDKMYWYQQDPGMELHLIHYSYGVNSTEKGDLSSESTVSRIRTEHFPLTLESARPSHTSQYLCASTGTSRYNEQFFGPGTRLTVL.

This clone has more than one count but fewer than ten. This sequence joins TRBV9 and TRBJ1-5; no clear D. Germline-derived CDR1 and CDR2 are SGDLS and YYNGEE. The CDR3 extends over 13 amino acids. V lost 4 bases and J 7 bases, leaving 12 bases between the germline ends. The CDR3 spells CASSRETGQPQHF. CDR3 DNA: TGTGCCAGCAGCCGAGAGACGGGGCAGCCCCAGCATTTT.

The CDR3 nucleotides read TGTGCCAGCAGCCCTACCGACAGGGTTCACGAGCAGTACTTC. This sequence encodes CASSPTDRVHEQYF. The genes are TRBV14 and TRBJ2-7; TRBD1 aligns across 7 bases. V shed 4 bases, J shed 5 bases, and the junction held 8 bases outside the gene matches. The length of the CDR3 is 14 residues. From germline, CDR1 is SGHDN and CDR2 FVKESK.

This clone was seen a handful of times. V is TRBV27 and J is TRBJ1-5; D gene ambiguous. The CDR3 is made up of 14 amino acids. V gave up 4 bases and J gave up 2 bases, with 9 bases separating them. The germline V gene has CDR1 MNHEY and CDR2 SMNVEV (reference sequence). Written as DNA, the CDR3 is TGTGCCAGCAGTTCCGGAGGCGGCAATCAGCCCCAGCATTTT. It codes for CASSSGGGNQPQHF.

In DNA form, the CDR3 reads TGTGCCAGTAGTATTATCGGGACTAGCGGGAGGGATACGCAGTATTTT. Amino acid sequence: CASSIIGTSGRDTQYF. V gene TRBV19 combines with J gene TRBJ2-3; 15 bases are shared with TRBD2. CDR1 is LNHDA, CDR2 SQIVND, per germline (reference sequence). The CDR3 extends over 16 amino acids. V lost 3 bases and J lost 6; bases outside the gene matches: 4.

This clone was detected only a few times. This sequence joins TRBV28 and TRBJ2-1; weak D call: TRBD1 (6 bases). There are 17 residues in the CDR3. V was trimmed by 7 bases and J by 0 bases, leaving 19 bases between them. The germline CDR1 and CDR2 sequences are MDHEN and SYDVKM. The CDR3 region is CASTLPGAMSSYNEQFF. As DNA, the CDR3 is TGTGCCAGCACCCTGCCAGGGGCCATGAGCTCCTACAATGAGCAGTTCTTC. Filled out from reference TRBV28 and TRBJ2-1, the complete variable domain reads DVKVTQSSRYLVKRTGEKVFLECVQDMDHENMFWYRQDPGLGLRLIYFSYDVKMKEKGDIPEGYSVSREKKERFSLILESASTNQTSMYLCASTLPGAMSSYNEQFFGPGTRLTVL.

This chain connects TRBV7-3 to TRBJ2-3; D is unclear. V was shortened by 7 bases and J by 0 bases, with 8 bases between the two germline ends. Germline V gene data show CDR1 as SGHTA and CDR2 as FQGTGA. CDR3 size: 13 residues. In DNA, the CDR3 is TGTGCCAGCACCTTGGCTAGCACAGATACGCAGTATTTT. Translation: CASTLASTDTQYF.

This clone has more than one count but fewer than ten. The chain uses TRBV14 and TRBJ1-2; D uncertain. The V and J ends lost 0 bases and 5 bases respectively, with 7 bases between them. The CDR3 length is 13 residues. Germline CDR1 reads SGHDN; CDR2 reads FVKESK. The CDR3 region is CASSQERDYGYTF. CDR3 in DNA: TGTGCCAGCAGCCAAGAGAGGGATTATGGCTACACCTTC. Drawing the rest from reference TRBV14 and TRBJ1-2, the complete variable domain is EAGVTQFPSHSVIEKGQTVTLRCDPISGHDNLYWYRRVMGKEIKFLLHFVKESKQDESGMPNNRFLAERTGGTYSTLKVQPAELEDSGVYFCASSQERDYGYTFGSGTRLTVV.

The table lists this clone with a few counts. J is TRBJ2-2 and V is TRBV30; 8 bases match TRBD2. The J segment lost 3 bases and the V segment lost 0 bases, leaving 0 bases of the junction unmatched. The CDR3 is 14 residues long. In germline, CDR1 is GTSNPN, CDR2 SVGIG (reference sequence). In nucleotides, the CDR3 is TGTGCCTGGAGTGTACTAGCGGACACCGGGGAGCTGTTTTTT. The encoded protein is CAWSVLADTGELFF.

This clone came up a few times. The chain is built from TRBV28 and TRBJ2-7; maybe TRBD1 (6 bases). Looked up from germline, CDR1 is MDHEN and CDR2 is SYDVKM. CDR3 length: 12 amino acids. V lost 5 bases and J lost 4, with 9 bases in between. The CDR3, as DNA: TGTGCCAGCAGTGGACAGCTATACGAGCAGTACTTC. Its protein is CASSGQLYEQYF.